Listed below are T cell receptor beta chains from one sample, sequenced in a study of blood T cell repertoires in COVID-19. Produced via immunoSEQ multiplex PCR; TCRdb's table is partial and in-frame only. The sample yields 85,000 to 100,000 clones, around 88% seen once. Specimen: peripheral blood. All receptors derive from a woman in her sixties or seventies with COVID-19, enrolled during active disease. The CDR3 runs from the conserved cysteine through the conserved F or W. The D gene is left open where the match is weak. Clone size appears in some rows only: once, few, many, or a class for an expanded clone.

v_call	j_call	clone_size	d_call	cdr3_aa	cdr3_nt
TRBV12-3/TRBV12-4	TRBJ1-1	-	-	CASSFSGTEAFF	TGTGCCAGCAGTTTCTCGGGGACTGAAGCTTTCTTT
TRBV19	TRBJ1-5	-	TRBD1	CASSKNRQGAMGNGQPQHF	TGTGCCAGTAGCAAAAATCGACAGGGGGCTATGGGGAACGGGCAGCCCCAGCATTTT
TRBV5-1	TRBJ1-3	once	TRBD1	CASRQGEAGNTIYF	TGCGCCAGCCGACAGGGGGAAGCTGGAAACACCATATATTTT
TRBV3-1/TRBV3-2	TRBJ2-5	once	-	CASSQDLRAQETQYF	TGTGCCAGCAGCCAAGATCTCAGGGCCCAAGAGACCCAGTACTTC
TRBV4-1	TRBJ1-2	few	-	CASSPGVGYTF	TGCGCCAGCAGCCCGGGGGTTGGCTACACCTTC
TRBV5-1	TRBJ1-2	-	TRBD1	CASSLWGQGRGYGYTF	TGCGCCAGCAGCTTGTGGGGACAGGGCAGAGGCTATGGCTACACCTTC
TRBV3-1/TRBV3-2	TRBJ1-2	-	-	CASSPTTAPHGYTF	TGTGCCAGCAGCCCGACGACAGCACCTCATGGCTACACCTTC
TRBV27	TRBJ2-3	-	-	CASSPRVSTDTQYF	TGTGCCAGCAGCCCCCGTGTTAGCACAGATACGCAGTATTTT
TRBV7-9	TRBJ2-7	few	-	CASSLPGENYEQYF	TGTGCCAGCAGCTTACCCGGGGAGAACTACGAGCAGTACTTC
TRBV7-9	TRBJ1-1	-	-	CASSLFGRDTEAFF	TGTGCCAGCAGCTTATTTGGCAGGGACACTGAAGCTTTCTTT
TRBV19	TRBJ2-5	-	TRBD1	CASSTWTGQQETQYF	TGTGCCAGTAGTACCTGGACAGGTCAGCAAGAGACCCAGTACTTC
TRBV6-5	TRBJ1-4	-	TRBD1	CASRTGTGFEKLFF	TGTGCCAGCAGAACCGGGACAGGGTTTGAAAAACTGTTTTTT
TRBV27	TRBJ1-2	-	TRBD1	CASSTTGGGYTF	TGTGCCAGCAGTACGACAGGGGGTGGCTACACCTTC
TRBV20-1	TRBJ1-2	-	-	CSASGGYGYTF	TGCAGTGCTAGCGGGGGTTACGGCTACACCTTC
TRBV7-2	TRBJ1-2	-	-	CASSFRGSSYTF	TGTGCCAGCAGCTTTAGGGGGTCGAGCTACACCTTC
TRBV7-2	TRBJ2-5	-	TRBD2	CASSRLAGGTPDF	TGTGCCAGCAGCCGACTAGCGGGGGGCACGCCGGACTTC
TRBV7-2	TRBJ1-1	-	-	CASSQGGGMNTEAFF	TGTGCCAGCAGTCAGGGCGGCGGCATGAACACTGAAGCTTTCTTT
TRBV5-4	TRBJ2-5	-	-	CASSTPNSDIVGTQYF	TGTGCCAGCAGCACCCCAAACTCCGACATTGTGGGGACCCAGTACTTC
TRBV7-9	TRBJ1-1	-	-	CASSLDGLRDTEAFF	TGTGCCAGCAGCTTAGACGGCCTGAGGGACACTGAAGCTTTCTTT
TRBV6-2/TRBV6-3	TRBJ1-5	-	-	CASSYSREGVVNQPQHF	TGTGCCAGCAGTTACTCGAGAGAGGGGGTGGTCAATCAGCCCCAGCATTTT
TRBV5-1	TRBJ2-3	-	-	CASSLVTGSTDTQYF	TGCGCCAGCAGCTTGGTTACAGGGAGCACAGATACGCAGTATTTT
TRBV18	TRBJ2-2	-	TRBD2	CASSLSGANTGELFF	TGTGCCAGCTCACTAAGCGGGGCAAACACCGGGGAGCTGTTTTTT
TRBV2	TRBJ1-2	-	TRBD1	CASSEARGTGDGYTF	TGTGCCAGCAGTGAAGCGCGGGGGACAGGGGATGGCTACACCTTC
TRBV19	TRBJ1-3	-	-	CASSTRRSGNTIYF	TGTGCCAGTAGTACCAGGCGCTCTGGAAACACCATATATTTT
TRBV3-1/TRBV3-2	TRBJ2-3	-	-	CASSQERTQYF	TGTGCCAGCAGCCAGGAGAGGACTCAGTATTTT
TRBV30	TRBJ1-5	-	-	CAWSVRFQGQRNQPQHF	TGTGCCTGGAGTGTACGGTTTCAGGGGCAGAGAAATCAGCCCCAGCATTTT
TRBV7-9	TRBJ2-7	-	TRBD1	CASSTRTGAYEQYF	TGTGCCAGCAGCACACGAACAGGGGCCTACGAGCAGTACTTC
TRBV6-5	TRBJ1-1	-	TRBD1	CASSYRGTLRNTEAFF	TGTGCCAGCAGCTACAGGGGAACCCTCAGGAACACTGAAGCTTTCTTT
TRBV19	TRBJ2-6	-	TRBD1	CASTGQDGSGANVLTF	TGTGCCAGTACGGGACAGGATGGATCTGGGGCCAACGTCCTGACTTTC
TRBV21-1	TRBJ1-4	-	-	CASSPWDRGNEKLFF	TGTGCCAGCAGCCCCTGGGACAGGGGGAATGAAAAACTGTTTTTT
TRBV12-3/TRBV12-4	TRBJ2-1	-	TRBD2	CASKTGTSGGQFF	TGTGCCAGCAAAACCGGGACTAGCGGGGGGCAGTTCTTC
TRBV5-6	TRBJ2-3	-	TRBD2	CASSTSGGARTQYF	TGTGCCAGCAGCACAAGCGGGGGGGCGAGGACGCAGTATTTT
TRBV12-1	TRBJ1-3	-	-	CASSGQDRDLFELSGNTIYF	TGTGCCAGCAGCGGCCAGGACAGGGACTTGTTCGAGCTCTCTGGAAACACCATATATTTT
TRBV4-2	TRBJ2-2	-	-	CASSQLYGGNTGELFF	TGTGCCAGCAGCCAATTATACGGGGGGAACACCGGGGAGCTGTTTTTT
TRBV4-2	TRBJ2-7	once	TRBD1	CASSGQGVVGAEQYF	TGTGCCAGCTCGGGACAGGGTGTAGTAGGGGCCGAGCAGTACTTC
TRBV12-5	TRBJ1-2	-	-	CASGYFLRRTKLNYGYTF	TGTGCTAGTGGTTATTTTTTGAGAAGAACGAAACTTAACTATGGCTACACCTTC
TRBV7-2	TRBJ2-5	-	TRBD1	CASSHRTGRRETQYF	TGTGCCAGCAGCCATAGGACAGGGAGAAGGGAGACCCAGTACTTC
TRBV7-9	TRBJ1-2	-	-	CASSPTNYGYTF	TGTGCCAGCAGCCCTACCAACTATGGCTACACCTTC
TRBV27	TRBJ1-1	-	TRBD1	CASRDRGPDTEAFF	TGTGCCAGCAGGGACAGGGGGCCTGACACTGAAGCTTTCTTT
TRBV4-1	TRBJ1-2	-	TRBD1	CASSRDRGDLHTF	TGCGCCAGCAGCCGGGACAGGGGCGATCTTCACACCTTC
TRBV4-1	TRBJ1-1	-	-	CASSPTDGKSNTEAFF	TGCGCCAGCAGCCCGACTGACGGTAAGTCAAACACTGAAGCTTTCTTT
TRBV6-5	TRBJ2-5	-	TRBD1	CASSYFTGGRGETQYF	TGTGCCAGCAGTTACTTCACAGGGGGCCGGGGGGAGACCCAGTACTTC
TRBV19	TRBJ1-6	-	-	CASRPASGDSPLHF	TGTGCCAGTAGACCAGCCTCAGGGGACTCACCCCTCCACTTT
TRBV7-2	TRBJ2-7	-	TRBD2	CASSLGGLAGVEQYF	TGTGCCAGCAGCTTAGGAGGGCTAGCGGGGGTGGAGCAGTACTTC
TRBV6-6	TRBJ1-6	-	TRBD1	CASSRTGTGSYNSPLHF	TGTGCCAGCAGCCGAACCGGGACAGGGTCGTATAATTCACCCCTCCACTTT
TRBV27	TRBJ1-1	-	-	CASSLSTGYTEAFF	TGTGCCAGCAGTTTATCTACGGGGTACACTGAAGCTTTCTTT
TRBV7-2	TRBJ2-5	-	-	CASSWRHRKETQYF	TGTGCCAGCAGCTGGCGCCACAGGAAGGAGACCCAGTACTTC
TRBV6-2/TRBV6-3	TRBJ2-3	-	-	CASSSTNTDTQYF	TGTGCCAGCAGTTCAACTAACACAGATACGCAGTATTTT
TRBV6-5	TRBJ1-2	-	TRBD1	CASTGTGGADGYTF	TGTGCCAGCACCGGGACAGGGGGCGCGGATGGCTACACCTTC
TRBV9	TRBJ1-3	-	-	CASSVDRLLSGNTIYF	TGTGCCAGCAGCGTAGACAGGCTCTTAAGTGGAAACACCATATATTTT
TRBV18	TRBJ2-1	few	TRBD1	CASSRTGTGVWEQFF	TGTGCCAGCTCACGAACCGGGACAGGTGTTTGGGAGCAGTTCTTC
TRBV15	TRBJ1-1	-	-	CATSRQGNTEAFF	TGTGCCACCAGCAGACAGGGGAACACTGAAGCTTTCTTT
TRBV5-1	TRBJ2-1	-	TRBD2	CASSNTGTSGEQFF	TGCGCCAGCAGCAATACCGGGACTAGCGGGGAGCAGTTCTTC
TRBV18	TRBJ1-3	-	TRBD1	CASSLGQGKPSGNTIYF	TGTGCCAGCTCACTCGGACAGGGAAAACCCTCTGGAAACACCATATATTTT
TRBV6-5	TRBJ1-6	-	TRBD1	CASSLRGDSNSPLHF	TGTGCCAGCAGTTTACGTGGGGACAGTAATTCACCCCTCCACTTT
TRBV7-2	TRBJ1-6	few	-	CASSFRLGYNSPLHF	TGTGCCAGCAGCTTCAGACTGGGCTATAATTCACCCCTCCACTTT
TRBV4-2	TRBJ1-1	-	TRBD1	CASSPDRGYTEAFF	TGTGCCAGCAGCCCGGACAGGGGGTACACTGAAGCTTTCTTT